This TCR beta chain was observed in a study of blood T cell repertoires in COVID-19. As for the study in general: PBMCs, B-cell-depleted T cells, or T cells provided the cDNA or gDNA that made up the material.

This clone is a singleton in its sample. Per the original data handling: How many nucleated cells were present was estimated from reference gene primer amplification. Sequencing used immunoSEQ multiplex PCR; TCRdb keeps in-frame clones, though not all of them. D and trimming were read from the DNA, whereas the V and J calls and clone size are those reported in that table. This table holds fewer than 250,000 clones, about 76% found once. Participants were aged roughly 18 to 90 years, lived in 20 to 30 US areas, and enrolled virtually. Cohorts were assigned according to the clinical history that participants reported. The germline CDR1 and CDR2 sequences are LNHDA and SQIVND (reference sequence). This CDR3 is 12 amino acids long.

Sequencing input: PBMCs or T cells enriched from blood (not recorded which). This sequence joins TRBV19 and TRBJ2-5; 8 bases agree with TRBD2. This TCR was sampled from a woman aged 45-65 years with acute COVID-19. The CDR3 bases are TGTGCAGAATTAGCGGGAAAAGAGACCCAGTACTTC. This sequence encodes CAELAGKETQYF.